This T cell receptor beta chain is from a study of tumor and adjacent non-tumor tissue in lung cancer. Overall study findings and caveats: Significantly higher TCR diversity was found in tumor than normal lung.

The V gene's germline CDR1 is MNHNY and CDR2 SVGAGI (reference sequence). This CDR3 region has 17 residues. This sample's RNA came from whole unsorted tissue. More than 3 cm separated this lung sample from the edge of the tumor. On this clonotype: Its antigen is as yet unknown. An end of the junction differs from the germline gene, which may be a read error.

A modified ARM-PCR protocol with three rounds of nested PCR amplified TCRbeta. TCRdb recomputed calls from the multiplex PCR reads with MiXCR, one row per CDR3 protein. Of 81,000 or so distinct CDR3 sequences in the sample, 80% to 90% are singletons; the top ten hold approximately 55%. Sequenced input: distant non-tumor lung tissue. This receptor was taken from a man aged 55 to 70 with non-small cell lung cancer. This chain joins TRBV6-6 and TRBJ2-5, with TRBD2 as a possible D gene (7 bases). CDR3 sequence reads: CASSYSSRGRAGESQYF. The CDR3 DNA reads as TGTGCAAGCAGTTACTCGAGTAGGGGGAGGGCCGGAGAGAGCCAGTACTTC.